The source of this TCR beta chain is a study of PD-1 blockade in classical Hodgkin lymphoma. General study findings and limits: A significant rise in TCR diversity was seen by C4D1 for CD4+ cells but not for CD8+ cells.

The assay was immunoSEQ multiplex PCR, and TCRdb's table has in-frame clones only and misses some. The data hold 15,000 to 20,000 clones, with around 75% observed a single time. This CDR3 has 17 residues. V was trimmed by 3 bases and J by 6 bases, leaving 23 bases between them. Germline CDR1 is MGHRA and CDR2 is YSYEKL. As for time point: cycle 4 day 1 (C4D1), after 6 weeks of nivolumab. The patients all showed relapse after autologous stem cell transplantation, while their brentuximab vedotin exposure varied. CD4+ T cells were purified from thawed PBMCs by magnetic negative selection. On this clone itself: The antigen is not known.

This receptor was taken from a human donor with classical Hodgkin lymphoma. The rearrangement joins TRBV4-1 to TRBJ1-2, with a possible D match to TRBD1 (5 bases). The source material was CD4+ T cells from blood, sampled before the fourth cycle of nivolumab. The CDR3 loop is CASSHSRGGAFVDGYTF. For the CDR3, the DNA is TGCGCCAGCAGCCATTCTCGGGGAGGGGCGTTTGTGGATGGCTACACCTTC.